The subject of this entry is one T cell receptor (beta chain). The data derive from a study of T-cell reconstitution after alpha-beta-depleted transplantation in children. Unique molecular identifiers were built into the TCRbeta library. TCRdb re-analysed the PCR reads in MiXCR, keeping a single row per CDR3 protein. Here the sample spans 200,000 or so distinct CDR3 sequences, 6.3% being singletons. The CDR3 runs 16 residues. Trimming took 0 bases from V and 5 from J, leaving 18 bases between them. Germline CDR1 SGDLS, CDR2 YYNGEE. V gene TRBV9 combines with J gene TRBJ2-7; the D gene could be TRBD1 or TRBD2 (6 bases each). The TCR comes from a girl less than two years old with combined immunodeficiency, due to receive a stem cell transplant. Sequenced material: PBMCs, taken before TCRalphabeta/CD19-depleted stem cell transplant. The DNA for the CDR3 is TGTGCCAGCAGCGTAGAGGGGGACTCGAGTAGCGACGAGCAGTACTTC. Amino acids: CASSVEGDSSSDEQYF.